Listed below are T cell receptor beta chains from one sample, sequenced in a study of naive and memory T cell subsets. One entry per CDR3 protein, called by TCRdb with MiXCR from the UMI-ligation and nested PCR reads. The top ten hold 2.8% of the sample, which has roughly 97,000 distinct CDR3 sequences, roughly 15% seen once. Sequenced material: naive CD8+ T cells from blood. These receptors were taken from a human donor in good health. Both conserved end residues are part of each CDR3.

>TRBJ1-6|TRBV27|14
CASTDTGLGSPLHF
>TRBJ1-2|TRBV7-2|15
CASSLAPSREHGYTF
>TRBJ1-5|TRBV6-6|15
CASNVAGVGNQPQHF
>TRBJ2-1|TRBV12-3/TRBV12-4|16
CASSSTLELNNNEQFF
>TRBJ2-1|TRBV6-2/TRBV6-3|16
CASSYAGSDLYNEQFF
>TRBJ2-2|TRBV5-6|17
CASSISGTEPFTGELFF
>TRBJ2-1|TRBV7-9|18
CASSLAVETSGVYNEQFF
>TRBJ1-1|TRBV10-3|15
CAISESQGPNTEAFF
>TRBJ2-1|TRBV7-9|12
CASSLGVNEQFF
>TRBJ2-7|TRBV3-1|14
CASSQEPTSYEQYF
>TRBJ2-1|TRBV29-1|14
CSVRFGLPYNEQFF
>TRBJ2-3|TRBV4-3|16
CASSQDGTGDTDTQYF
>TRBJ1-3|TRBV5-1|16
CASSLGTSRLGNTIYF
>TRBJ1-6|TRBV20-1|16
CSTDRDRSSYNSPLHF
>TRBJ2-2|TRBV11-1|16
CASSIWTGVVTGELFF
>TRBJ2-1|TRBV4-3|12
CASSLEGHEQFF
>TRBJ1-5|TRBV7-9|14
CASSFTGGDQPQHF
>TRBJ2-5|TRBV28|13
CASSWDFQETQYF
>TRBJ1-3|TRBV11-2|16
CASSPPYRDLGNTIYF
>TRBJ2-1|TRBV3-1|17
CASSQDLNRGLYNEQFF
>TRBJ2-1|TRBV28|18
CASTSQFFRQGSYNEQFF
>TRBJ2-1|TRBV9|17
CASSAHFRDTYINEQFF
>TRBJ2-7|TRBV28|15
CASSSGTTSSYEQYF
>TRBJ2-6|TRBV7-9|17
CASSLADGLSGANVLTF
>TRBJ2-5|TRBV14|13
CASRGTDEVTQYF
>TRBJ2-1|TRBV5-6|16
CASSLKEFMRGGEQFF
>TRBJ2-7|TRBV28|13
CASRAGRGYEQYF
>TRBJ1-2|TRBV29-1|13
CSVSPGAHSGYTF
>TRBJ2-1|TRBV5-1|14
CASSARTGYNEQFF
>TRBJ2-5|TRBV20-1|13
CSARELGQETQYF
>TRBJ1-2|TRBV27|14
CASRGGGGYYGYTF
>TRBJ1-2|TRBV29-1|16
CSVTGLGQAPLYGYTF